This TCR beta chain emerged from a study of blood T cell repertoires in COVID-19. Germline V CDR1 and CDR2: MNHNY, SVGAGI (reference sequence). The CDR3 length is 16 residues. The J segment lost 4 bases and the V segment lost 5 bases, leaving 10 bases of the junction unmatched. Method: immunoSEQ multiplex PCR; TCRdb's copy keeps in-frame clones and lacks some. The sample lists hundreds of thousands of clones, 75% to 90% occurring once. The chain has TRBV6-6 and TRBJ2-1; 8 nucleotides agree with TRBD2. This sequence was found in a woman in her 70s with active or convalescent COVID-19. Sequencing input: peripheral blood. CDR3 amino acids: CASSRVGTRAYNEQFF. In nucleotides, the CDR3 is TGTGCCAGCAGTCGAGTCGGGACTAGGGCATACAATGAGCAGTTCTTC.